This entry features one T cell receptor (beta chain) sequence. After removal of 4 bases from V and 4 bases from J, the junction contained 7 bases not matched to a gene. CDR3 size: 15 residues. The germline V gene encodes CDR1 SGHDT and CDR2 YYEEEE. The data were produced by immunoSEQ multiplex PCR, yet TCRdb's version contains in-frame clones alone and is incomplete. The sample lists 82,000 or so clones; approximately 95% were seen once. The entry originates in a study of cytomegalovirus exposure and HLA in healthy donors. The V and J genes are TRBV5-6 and TRBJ2-1; 8 bases are a match to TRBD2. The clonotype was recovered from a woman in her late teens or twenties in good health and CMV-seronegative. Sequences were obtained from PBMCs. The CDR3 DNA reads TGTGCCAGCAGCCTTTACGGGGGGGTTTACAATGAGCAGTTCTTC. Residues: CASSLYGGVYNEQFF.